This passage covers 16 T cell receptor beta chains from one sample sequenced in a study of vaccination effects on CD4 cells after COVID-19. Antigen-specific CD4+ T cells were expanded (with viral peptide pools) by the ViraFEST assay ahead of sequencing. Culture proceeded for roughly ten days, and CD4+ T cells were then isolated. These TCRs' antigens remain unknown. TCRdb keeps only in-frame clones here, not all; method: immunoSEQ multiplex PCR. Found here are tens of thousands of clones, roughly 76% of them singletons; the top ten hold around 2.4%. The material sequenced was CD4+ T cells from PBMCs cultured with HCoV-229E spike peptides, taken before COVID-19 vaccination. All receptors derive from a human donor who received a COVID-19 vaccine.

The CDR3 sequence: CASSSSGTHGYEQFF. CDR3 nucleotides: TGTGCCAGCAGTTCCTCCGGGACCCACGGCTATGAGCAGTTCTTC. The chain is built from TRBV27 and TRBJ2-1; either TRBD1 or TRBD2 may fit D (5 bases each). In germline, CDR1 is MNHEY, CDR2 SMNVEV (reference sequence). The CDR3 spans 15 residues. Trimming shortened V by 4 bases and J by 8 bases, and 18 bases separated the two germline ends.

The J gene is TRBJ2-3, the V gene TRBV29-1; either TRBD1 or TRBD2 may fit D (5 bases each). V lost 4 bases and J 6 bases, leaving 11 bases between the germline ends. This CDR3 contains 12 residues. Germline CDR1 and CDR2: SQVTM and ANQGSEA. CDR3 loop: CSVVWDADTQYF. DNA of the CDR3: TGCAGCGTTGTGTGGGACGCGGATACGCAGTATTTT.

The chain is built from TRBV18 and TRBJ2-1, with TRBD2 matching over 9 bases. With 1 base clipped from V and 8 bases from J, the junction kept 3 bases outside the gene matches. CDR3 length: 14 amino acids. Looked up from germline, CDR1 is KGHSH and CDR2 is LQKENI. CDR3 sequence reads: CASSPQRLADEQFF. The CDR3 coding sequence is TGTGCCAGCTCACCACAAAGACTAGCGGATGAGCAGTTCTTC.

The chain recombines TRBV2 with TRBJ2-1; D unresolved. Trimming took off 4 bases at V and 5 bases at J, with 3 bases between the two ends. The CDR3 extends over 11 amino acids. Germline assignment: CDR1 SNHLY and CDR2 FYNNEI. In DNA, the CDR3 is TGTGCCAGCAGTGCTGACAATGAGCAGTTCTTC. Translation gives CASSADNEQFF. The whole variable domain, remainder taken from reference TRBV2 and TRBJ2-1, is EPEVTQTPSHQVTQMGQEVILRCVPISNHLYFYWYRQILGQKVEFLVSFYNNEISEKSEIFDDQFSVERPDGSNFTLKIRSTKLEDSAMYFCASSADNEQFFGPGTRLTVL.

The chain is built from TRBV29-1 and TRBJ1-2; 11 bases agree with TRBD1. Germline lookup yields CDR1 SQVTM and CDR2 ANQGSEA. The CDR3 totals 12 residues. V was clipped by 7 bases and J by 10 bases; unmatched bases: 8. The CDR3 DNA follows: TGCAGCGCGGAGGGACAGGGGGGTTCCTACACCTTC. Protein sequence: CSAEGQGGSYTF. Filled out from reference TRBV29-1 and TRBJ1-2, the complete variable domain reads SAVISQKPSRDICQRGTSLTIQCQVDSQVTMMFWYRQQPGQSLTLIATANQGSEATYESGFVIDKFPISRPNLTFSTLTVSNMSPEDSSIYLCSAEGQGGSYTFGSGTRLTVV.

The chain combines TRBV25-1 with TRBJ2-4; no clear D. V shed 3 bases and J shed 0 bases, with 9 bases lying between them. CDR1 is MGHDK and CDR2 is SYGVNS in the germline V gene. CDR3 length equals 15 residues. CDR3: CASSERTLAKNIQYF. Written as DNA, the CDR3 is TGTGCCAGCAGTGAGCGGACCCTAGCCAAAAACATTCAGTACTTC.

CDR3 coding DNA: TGTGCCACCAGTGATTCGGGGGCGGGAAAGAGAGCTTTCTTT. Translated: CATSDSGAGKRAFF. The chain has TRBV24-1 and TRBJ1-1; D is possibly TRBD1 (6 bases). The CDR3 runs to 14 residues. Trimming took 2 bases from V and 10 from J, leaving 16 bases between them. Per germline, CDR1 KGHDR and CDR2 SFDVKD.

The chain is built from TRBV4-1 and TRBJ1-5, with 9 bases aligning to TRBD1. V was clipped by 4 bases and J by 5 bases; unmatched bases: 9. This CDR3 region has 16 residues. CDR1 is MGHRA, CDR2 YSYEKL, per germline. The DNA for the CDR3 is TGCGCCAGCAGCCGAGGACAGGGGAGAAGGGATCAGCCCCAGCATTTT. Amino acids: CASSRGQGRRDQPQHF.

The J gene is TRBJ1-2, the V gene TRBV4-1; D ambiguous. V was shortened by 4 bases and J by 0 bases, with 12 bases between the two germline ends. The CDR3 spans 15 residues. The germline gives CDR1 MGHRA, CDR2 YSYEKL. CDR3 in DNA: TGCGCCAGCAGCCCTCTTTCCCAAGCTAACTATGGCTACACCTTC. It yields the protein CASSPLSQANYGYTF.

This clone was counted once. The V and J genes are TRBV19 and TRBJ2-5; perhaps TRBD1 as D (5 bases). This CDR3 is built from 14 residues. The germline V gene has CDR1 LNHDA and CDR2 SQIVND (reference sequence). Trimming stripped 5 bases from V and 5 bases from J, with 15 bases between. The CDR3 region has the DNA TGTGCCAGTAGTTATGGACAATTCGACGAGACCCAGTACTTC. It encodes CASSYGQFDETQYF.

CDR3 residues: CASSEHWQAEAQHF. The CDR3 bases are TGTGCCAGCAGTGAGCATTGGCAGGCAGAAGCCCAGCATTTT. The chain combines TRBV6-1 with TRBJ1-5, with no clear D. The germline gives CDR1 MNHNS, CDR2 SASEGT. The CDR3 loop spans 14 amino acids. Trimming took off 3 bases at V and 11 bases at J, with 17 bases between the two ends.

The J gene is TRBJ1-1, the V gene TRBV5-5; 9 bases line up with TRBD1. V lost 6 bases to trimming and J lost 4 bases; unmatched junction nucleotides: 7. CDR1 SGHKS and CDR2 YYEKEE come from the germline V gene (reference sequence). CDR3 size: 14 residues. CDR3 sequence: CASTRDRVFTEAFF. CDR3 bases: TGTGCCAGCACCCGGGACAGGGTTTTCACTGAAGCTTTCTTT.

The chain carries TRBV5-1 and TRBJ2-5, with TRBD1 matching 9 bases. Trimming at V came to 4 bases and at J to 3 bases, leaving 4 bases not matched to a gene. The CDR3 loop spans 14 amino acids. The germline CDR1 and CDR2 sequences are SGHRS and YFSETQ. The CDR3 region is CASSVGDREETQYF. CDR3 in DNA: TGCGCCAGCAGCGTCGGGGACAGGGAAGAGACCCAGTACTTC.

CDR3 in amino acids: CASPAGLAESTDTQYF. The CDR3 DNA is TGTGCCAGTCCCGCGGGACTAGCGGAAAGCACAGATACGCAGTATTTT. This rearrangement joins TRBV5-8 to TRBJ2-3, with 11 bases matching TRBD2. In germline, CDR1 is SGHTS, CDR2 YDEGEE. The CDR3 has 16 residues. J was trimmed by 0 bases and V by 8 bases; bases with no gene match: 8.

The chain carries TRBV5-1 and TRBJ2-4, with no clear D. The CDR3 loop spans 14 amino acids. The V and J ends lost 6 bases and 0 bases respectively, with 10 bases between them. From germline, CDR1 is SGHRS and CDR2 YFSETQ. DNA for the CDR3: TGCGCCAGCAAGTCGACCCTAGCCAAAAACATTCAGTACTTC. This gives the protein CASKSTLAKNIQYF.

This clone has just one count. This chain links TRBV18 with TRBJ2-1; tentative D call: TRBD2 (6 bases). V was shortened by 4 bases and J by 3 bases, with 13 bases between the two germline ends. Per the germline V gene, CDR1 is KGHSH and CDR2 is LQKENI. The CDR3 consists of 15 residues. This CDR3 is CASSRDGGVYNEQFF. CDR3 DNA sequence: TGTGCCAGCTCACGGGACGGGGGTGTCTACAATGAGCAGTTCTTC.